One and the same sample provided the 12 T cell receptor beta chains below, sequenced in a study of OX40 agonist ivuxolimab in advanced cancers. TCRdb keeps only in-frame clones here, not all; method: immunoSEQ multiplex PCR. The sample has tens of thousands of clones, approximately 86% seen once. Specimen: CD4+ or CD8+ T cells sorted from blood, collected in a trial of the OX40 agonist ivuxolimab. These receptor sequences come from an adult with an advanced solid tumor such as melanoma, head and neck, liver or kidney cancer.

The J gene is TRBJ1-1, the V gene TRBV7-3; 7 positions match TRBD1. J was trimmed by 10 bases and V by 4 bases; bases with no gene match: 3. The CDR3 is 11 residues long. Looked up from germline, CDR1 is SGHTA and CDR2 is FQGTGA. CDR3 bases: TGTGCCAGCAGCTCGGGACAGATAGCTTTCTTT. It codes for CASSSGQIAFF.

This chain connects TRBV29-1 to TRBJ1-2; 7 bases match TRBD1. The trim removed 8 bases at V and 6 bases at J, leaving 6 bases unmatched. The V gene's germline CDR1 is SQVTM and CDR2 ANQGSEA. This CDR3 comprises 11 residues. The CDR3 loop is CSTPGGNGYTF. CDR3 bases: TGCAGCACACCAGGGGGGAATGGCTACACCTTC.

The sample holds one count of this clone. V usage is TRBV5-6 and J usage is TRBJ2-5; 11 nucleotides line up with TRBD1. Per the germline V gene, CDR1 is SGHDT and CDR2 is YYEEEE. The CDR3 covers 19 residues. Germline trimming cut 1 base from V and 2 bases from J; bases unmatched to any gene: 13. The CDR3 sequence: CASSLFIGRTGGEQETQYF. The CDR3 DNA reads as TGTGCCAGCAGCTTGTTTATAGGCCGGACAGGGGGCGAACAAGAGACCCAGTACTTC.

The chain has TRBV9 and TRBJ2-3; the D gene is possibly TRBD2 (5 bases). Trimming removed 3 bases at V and 5 bases at J, with 16 bases between. CDR3 length equals 15 residues. Looked up from germline, CDR1 is SGDLS and CDR2 is YYNGEE. DNA for the CDR3: TGTGCCAGCAGCGGAGATAGCGTATTGGGAGATACGCAGTATTTT. Amino acid sequence: CASSGDSVLGDTQYF.

The V and J genes are TRBV6-5 and TRBJ1-2, with 8 bases identical to TRBD1. CDR1 and CDR2 from the germline V gene are MNHEY and SVGAGI. V trimming: 5 bases; J trimming: 7 bases; junction bases outside the gene matches: 9. This CDR3 has 14 residues. CDR3 sequence: CASSLLTGESGYTF. The CDR3 DNA is TGTGCCAGCAGTCTGCTGACAGGGGAGTCTGGCTACACCTTC.

This rearrangement joins TRBV11-3 to TRBJ1-2, with D unresolved. Germline CDR1 and CDR2: SGHNT and YENEEA. The CDR3 has 12 residues. V lost 4 bases and J lost 5, with 8 bases in between. The CDR3 DNA follows: TGTGCCAGCAGCTCATATAGTTATGGCTACACCTTC. Translating gives CASSSYSYGYTF. The full variable domain, its missing parts supplied by reference TRBV11-3 and TRBJ1-2, is EAGVVQSPRYKIIEKKQPVAFWCNPISGHNTLYWYLQNLGQGPELLIRYENEEAVDDSQLPKDRFSAERLKGVDSTLKIQPAELGDSAVYLCASSSYSYGYTFGSGTRLTVV.

In this sample, this clone turned up once. The rearrangement uses TRBV18 and TRBJ1-4; TRBD1 is a possible D gene (6 bases). This CDR3 contains 15 residues. Germline lookup yields CDR1 KGHSH and CDR2 LQKENI. Trimming took 4 bases from V and 5 from J, leaving 14 bases between them. CDR3 in DNA: TGTGCCAGCTCACTCTTCGGGACACCAAATGAAAAACTGTTTTTT. It codes for CASSLFGTPNEKLFF. The whole variable domain, remainder taken from reference TRBV18 and TRBJ1-4, is NAGVMQNPRHLVRRRGQEARLRCSPMKGHSHVYWYRQLPEEGLKFMVYLQKENIIDESGMPKERFSAEFPKEGPSILRIQQVVRGDSAAYFCASSLFGTPNEKLFFGSGTQLSVL.

The chain joins TRBV4-2 to TRBJ2-7; 10 bases line up with TRBD2. Looked up from germline, CDR1 is LGHNA and CDR2 is YNFKEQ. Trimming removed 0 bases from V and 8 bases from J; junction bases left unmatched: 7. The CDR3 is 15 amino acids. DNA of the CDR3: TGTGCCAGCAGCCAAGATTATACTAGCGGGACTCAGCAGTACTTC. As protein: CASSQDYTSGTQQYF.

The chain couples TRBV12-5 to TRBJ2-1, with no clear D. Trimming took off 0 bases at V and 10 bases at J, with 7 bases between the two ends. This CDR3 is 12 amino acids long. Germline V lookup: CDR1 LGHNT, CDR2 FRNRAP. The CDR3 coding sequence is TGTGCTAGTGGTTTGGTAGAAGACGAGCAGTTCTTC. It specifies CASGLVEDEQFF.

The chain links TRBV6-6 to TRBJ2-7, with TRBD1 as a possible D gene (5 bases). Germline loops: CDR1 MNHNY, CDR2 SVGAGI (reference sequence). The V gene lost 8 bases and the J gene lost 2 bases, with 13 bases spanning the gap. CDR3 length: 13 amino acids. CDR3 sequence: CASGAGPTYEQYF. The CDR3 DNA sequence: TGTGCCAGCGGGGCAGGCCCAACCTACGAGCAGTACTTC.

The J gene is TRBJ1-3, the V gene TRBV2; D unclear. CDR3 size: 14 residues. Trimming stripped 8 bases from V and 0 bases from J, with 11 bases between. Germline CDR1 SNHLY, CDR2 FYNNEI. The CDR3 nucleotides read TGTGCCAGCCGGCGGGCGACCTCTGGAAACACCATATATTTT. Translating it yields CASRRATSGNTIYF.

This sequence joins TRBV25-1 and TRBJ1-2; perhaps TRBD1 as D (6 bases). The CDR3 runs 13 residues. V shed 4 bases and J shed 3 bases, with 9 bases lying between them. From germline, CDR1 is MGHDK and CDR2 SYGVNS. The CDR3 nucleotides are TGTGCCAGCAGTGCAGGACAGCACTATGGCTACACCTTC. It yields the protein CASSAGQHYGYTF.